Listed below are T cell receptor beta chains from one sample, sequenced in a study of blood T cells in healthy people across ages. TCRdb itself ran the 5' RACE reads through MiXCR, one entry per CDR3 protein. The sample consists of under 2 million distinct CDR3 sequences, roughly 32% of them appearing once. The sequencing input was blood. All receptors derive from a woman aged 30 to 39 in good health. CDR3s include the opening cysteine and the closing phenylalanine or tryptophan. A D gene is named only where the DNA matches it firmly. The size entry is marked missing in some rows and otherwise reads once, few, many or a size class.

V gene: TRBV5-1; clone size: -; J gene: TRBJ1-1; D gene: -; CDR3 DNA: TGCGCCAGCAGCCGGCGGGGGGACTCGGAAGCTTTCTTT; CDR3 protein: CASSRRGDSEAFF
V gene: TRBV5-1; clone size: -; J gene: TRBJ2-4; D gene: -; CDR3 DNA: TGCACCAGCACGCTTGGCCTAGCCGACGGAAAAAACATTCAGTACTTC; CDR3 protein: CTSTLGLADGKNIQYF
V gene: TRBV10-3; clone size: few; J gene: TRBJ2-3; D gene: TRBD2; CDR3 DNA: TGTGCCACGTCCGTATCTAGCGGGAGGACCACAGATACGCAGTATTTT; CDR3 protein: CATSVSSGRTTDTQYF
V gene: TRBV3-1; clone size: -; J gene: TRBJ2-2; D gene: -; CDR3 DNA: TGTGCCAGCGGAGGGTTCACCGGGGAGCTGTTTTTT; CDR3 protein: CASGGFTGELFF
V gene: TRBV7-9; clone size: -; J gene: TRBJ2-3; D gene: -; CDR3 DNA: TGTGCCAGCAGCCGCCGGGTAGGAGATACGCAGTATTTT; CDR3 protein: CASSRRVGDTQYF
V gene: TRBV14; clone size: -; J gene: TRBJ1-6; D gene: -; CDR3 DNA: TGTGCCAGCAGCCACAAGTATTCACCCCTCCACTTT; CDR3 protein: CASSHKYSPLHF
V gene: TRBV5-8; clone size: -; J gene: TRBJ2-7; D gene: TRBD1; CDR3 DNA: TGTGCCAGCAGCTTGGAAGGGGGCAGGCGCGAGCAGTACTTC; CDR3 protein: CASSLEGGRREQYF
V gene: TRBV4-1; clone size: -; J gene: TRBJ1-5; D gene: -; CDR3 DNA: TGCGCCCGCAGCCAAGTGGAGAGGGGCAATCAGCCCCAGCATTTT; CDR3 protein: CARSQVERGNQPQHF
V gene: TRBV20-1; clone size: -; J gene: TRBJ2-5; D gene: -; CDR3 DNA: TGCAGTGCTTCGCCAGGGGGGGGCCACGAGACCCAGTACTTC; CDR3 protein: CSASPGGGHETQYF
V gene: TRBV5-1; clone size: -; J gene: TRBJ2-1; D gene: -; CDR3 DNA: TGCGCCTGCAGCTACGGGGCGGTTATAGATGAGCAGTTCTTC; CDR3 protein: CACSYGAVIDEQFF
V gene: TRBV6-5; clone size: few; J gene: TRBJ1-5; D gene: -; CDR3 DNA: TGTGCCAGCAGTTCCCCCAGGGGAGATGGCAATCAGCCCCAGCATTTT; CDR3 protein: CASSSPRGDGNQPQHF
V gene: TRBV28; clone size: -; J gene: TRBJ2-1; D gene: TRBD2; CDR3 DNA: TGTGCCAGCACCCCCAGAACTAGCGGGAGTGGAAATGAGCAGTTCTTC; CDR3 protein: CASTPRTSGSGNEQFF
V gene: TRBV5-1; clone size: -; J gene: TRBJ1-2; D gene: -; CDR3 DNA: TGCGCCAGCAGCTTGTCGTGGCCAGGGGAGACCTCTAACTATGGCTACACCTTC; CDR3 protein: CASSLSWPGETSNYGYTF
V gene: TRBV4-2; clone size: few; J gene: TRBJ2-7; D gene: TRBD2; CDR3 DNA: TGTGCCAGCAGCCAAGATCATCTCACTAGCGGGATCTACGAGCAGTACTTC; CDR3 protein: CASSQDHLTSGIYEQYF
V gene: TRBV11-2; clone size: few; J gene: TRBJ2-5; D gene: TRBD1; CDR3 DNA: TGTGCTGGCAGCAATCCGGGACAGGGGGCTCGAGAGACCCAGTACTTC; CDR3 protein: CAGSNPGQGARETQYF
V gene: TRBV7-2; clone size: -; J gene: TRBJ2-7; D gene: TRBD1; CDR3 DNA: TGTGCCAGCAGCTTAGCGGTGGACAGGGCCACCTACGAGCAGTACTTC; CDR3 protein: CASSLAVDRATYEQYF
V gene: TRBV6-1; clone size: few; J gene: TRBJ1-5; D gene: -; CDR3 DNA: TGTGCCAGCAGTGAAAGAACGGGGGTGGAGACGAGGGAACAGCCCCAGCATTTT; CDR3 protein: CASSERTGVETREQPQHF
V gene: TRBV20-1; clone size: few; J gene: TRBJ1-4; D gene: TRBD1; CDR3 DNA: TGCAGTGCTCCACCGGGACAGCCAAATGAAAAACTGTTTTTT; CDR3 protein: CSAPPGQPNEKLFF
V gene: TRBV7-9; clone size: few; J gene: TRBJ1-1; D gene: -; CDR3 DNA: TGTGCCAGCAGTATTGGGCATAAGAACACTGAAGCTTTCTTT; CDR3 protein: CASSIGHKNTEAFF
V gene: TRBV7-6; clone size: few; J gene: TRBJ2-5; D gene: TRBD1; CDR3 DNA: TGTGCCAGCAGCTCCGAGACAGGGCTCCAAGAGACCCAGTACTTC; CDR3 protein: CASSSETGLQETQYF
V gene: TRBV11-2; clone size: -; J gene: TRBJ1-6; D gene: -; CDR3 DNA: TGTGCCAGCAGCCTACAGACAGTATCTAATTCACCCCTCCACTTT; CDR3 protein: CASSLQTVSNSPLHF
V gene: TRBV7-2; clone size: -; J gene: TRBJ2-1; D gene: -; CDR3 DNA: TGTGCCAACAGCTTAGAAGGGACTGTCTCCTACAATGAGCAGTTCTTC; CDR3 protein: CANSLEGTVSYNEQFF
V gene: TRBV7-9; clone size: -; J gene: TRBJ2-2; D gene: -; CDR3 DNA: TGTGCCAGCAGCTCCTCTGTGGTCACCACAAGGACCAACACCGGGGAGCTGTTTTTT; CDR3 protein: CASSSSVVTTRTNTGELFF
V gene: TRBV20-1; clone size: -; J gene: TRBJ2-2; D gene: TRBD2; CDR3 DNA: TGCAGTGCTAGAGAATTCCCAAATAGCGGGAGGAACACCGGGGAGCTGTTTTTT; CDR3 protein: CSAREFPNSGRNTGELFF
V gene: TRBV10-2; clone size: few; J gene: TRBJ1-1; D gene: -; CDR3 DNA: TGCGCCAGCAGAACGGGCGGGAACACTGAAGCTTTCTTT; CDR3 protein: CASRTGGNTEAFF
V gene: TRBV19; clone size: -; J gene: TRBJ2-2; D gene: -; CDR3 DNA: TGTGCCAGCGCAGGGGTATTAACCGGGGAGCTGTTTTTT; CDR3 protein: CASAGVLTGELFF
V gene: TRBV3-1; clone size: once; J gene: TRBJ2-7; D gene: TRBD1; CDR3 DNA: TGTGCCAGCGGCCCAGGGGGCATCGGGGTTTCCTACGAGCAGTACTTC; CDR3 protein: CASGPGGIGVSYEQYF
V gene: TRBV6-6; clone size: -; J gene: TRBJ2-3; D gene: TRBD2; CDR3 DNA: TGTGCCAGCCGGGGAGCGGGGGGCGATACGCAGTATTTT; CDR3 protein: CASRGAGGDTQYF
V gene: TRBV7-4; clone size: few; J gene: TRBJ2-1; D gene: -; CDR3 DNA: TGTGCCAGCAGCTTATGGGGGGGGCCTGGGAATGAGCAGTTCTTC; CDR3 protein: CASSLWGGPGNEQFF
V gene: TRBV2; clone size: -; J gene: TRBJ2-3; D gene: -; CDR3 DNA: TGTGCCAGCAGCGGGAGACTAGACTGGGGCACAGATACGCAGTATTTT; CDR3 protein: CASSGRLDWGTDTQYF
V gene: TRBV9; clone size: -; J gene: TRBJ2-1; D gene: -; CDR3 DNA: TGTGCCAGCAGCGTTAGCGAGGGAGATTACAATGAGCAGTTCTTC; CDR3 protein: CASSVSEGDYNEQFF
V gene: TRBV12-3/TRBV12-4; clone size: many; J gene: TRBJ2-1; D gene: TRBD1; CDR3 DNA: TGTGCCAGCAGTCCCGGGACAGGGTACAATGAGCAGTTCTTC; CDR3 protein: CASSPGTGYNEQFF